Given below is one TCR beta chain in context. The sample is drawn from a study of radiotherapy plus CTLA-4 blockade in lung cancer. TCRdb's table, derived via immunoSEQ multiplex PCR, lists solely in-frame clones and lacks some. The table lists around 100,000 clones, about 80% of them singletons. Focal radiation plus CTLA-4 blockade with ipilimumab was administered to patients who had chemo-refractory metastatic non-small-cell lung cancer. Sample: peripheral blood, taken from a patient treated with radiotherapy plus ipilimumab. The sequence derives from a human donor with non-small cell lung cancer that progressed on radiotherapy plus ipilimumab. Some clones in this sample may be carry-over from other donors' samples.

The CDR3 is CASSSGPNTGELFF. The CDR3 DNA reads as TGCGCCAGCAGCTCGGGTCCGAACACCGGGGAGCTGTTTTTT. The chain joins TRBV5-1 to TRBJ2-2; no firm D call. CDR3 length: 14 amino acids. The V gene lost 3 bases and the J gene lost 0 bases, with 6 bases spanning the gap. Germline CDR1 is SGHRS and CDR2 is YFSETQ. Variable domain in full (rest from reference TRBV5-1 and TRBJ2-2): KAGVTQTPRYLIKTRGQQVTLSCSPISGHRSVSWYQQTPGQGLQFLFEYFSETQRNKGNFPGRFSGRQFSNSRSEMNVSTLELGDSALYLCASSSGPNTGELFFGEGSRLTVL.